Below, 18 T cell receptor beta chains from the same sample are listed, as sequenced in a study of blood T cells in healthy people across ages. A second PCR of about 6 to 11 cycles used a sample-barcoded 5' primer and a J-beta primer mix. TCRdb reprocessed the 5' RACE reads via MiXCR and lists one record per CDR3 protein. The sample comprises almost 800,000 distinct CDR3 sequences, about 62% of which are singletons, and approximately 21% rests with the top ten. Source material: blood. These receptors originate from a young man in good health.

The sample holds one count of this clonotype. Here the CDR3 reads CSASDILSGANVLTF. CDR3 coding DNA: TGCAGTGCTAGTGACATTCTCTCTGGGGCCAACGTCCTGACTTTC. The chain recombines TRBV20-1 with TRBJ2-6; D is unclear. The CDR3 is made up of 15 amino acids. V lost 3 bases and J lost 0, with 9 bases in between. The V gene's germline CDR1 is DFQATT and CDR2 SNEGSKA (reference sequence).

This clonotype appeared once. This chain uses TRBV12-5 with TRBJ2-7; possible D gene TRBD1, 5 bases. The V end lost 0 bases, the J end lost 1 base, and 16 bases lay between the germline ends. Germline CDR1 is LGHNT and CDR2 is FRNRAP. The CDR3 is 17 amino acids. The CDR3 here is CASGLVLRQPASYEQYF. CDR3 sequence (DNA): TGTGCTAGTGGTTTGGTACTACGACAGCCCGCGTCCTACGAGCAGTACTTC.

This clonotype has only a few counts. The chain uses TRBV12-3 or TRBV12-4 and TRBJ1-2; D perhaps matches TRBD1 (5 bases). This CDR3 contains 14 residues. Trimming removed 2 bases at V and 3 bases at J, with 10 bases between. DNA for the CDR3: TGTGCCAGCAGTTTATTCCAGGGAGACTATGGCTACACCTTC. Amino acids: CASSLFQGDYGYTF.

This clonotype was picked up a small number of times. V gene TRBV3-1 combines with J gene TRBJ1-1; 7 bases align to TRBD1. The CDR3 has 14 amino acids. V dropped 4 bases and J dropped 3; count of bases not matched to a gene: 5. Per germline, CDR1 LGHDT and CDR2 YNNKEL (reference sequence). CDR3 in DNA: TGTGCCAGCAGCCGGATAGACAGGGACACTGAAGCTTTCTTT. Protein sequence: CASSRIDRDTEAFF.

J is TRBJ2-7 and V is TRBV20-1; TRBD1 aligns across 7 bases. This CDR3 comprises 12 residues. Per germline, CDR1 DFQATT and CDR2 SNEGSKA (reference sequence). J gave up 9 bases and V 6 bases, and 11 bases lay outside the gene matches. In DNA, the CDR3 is TGCAGTGCCGCCGGGACAGCAACCGGGCAGTACTTC. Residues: CSAAGTATGQYF.

The CDR3 DNA follows: TGTGCCAGCAGCATGGACAAACCCAACATTCAGTACTTC. Protein: CASSMDKPNIQYF. V and J are TRBV28 and TRBJ2-4; D perhaps matches TRBD1 (5 bases). V lost 6 bases to trimming and J lost 7 bases, with 13 bases between them. There are 13 residues in the CDR3. The germline gives CDR1 MDHEN, CDR2 SYDVKM.

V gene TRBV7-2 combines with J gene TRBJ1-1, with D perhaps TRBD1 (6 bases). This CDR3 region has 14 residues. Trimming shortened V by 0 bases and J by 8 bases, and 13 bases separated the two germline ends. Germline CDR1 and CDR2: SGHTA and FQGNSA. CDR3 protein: CASSLADWGREAFF. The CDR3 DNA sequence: TGTGCCAGCAGCTTAGCCGACTGGGGGCGAGAAGCTTTCTTT.

The CDR3 DNA sequence: TGTGCCAGCAGTCGGACAGCCGAGGACGAGCAGTACTTC. As protein: CASSRTAEDEQYF. V usage is TRBV7-2 and J usage is TRBJ2-7; D perhaps matches TRBD1 (6 bases). From germline, CDR1 is SGHTA and CDR2 FQGNSA. V lost 6 bases to trimming and J lost 5 bases, with 14 bases between them. The CDR3 is 13 residues long.

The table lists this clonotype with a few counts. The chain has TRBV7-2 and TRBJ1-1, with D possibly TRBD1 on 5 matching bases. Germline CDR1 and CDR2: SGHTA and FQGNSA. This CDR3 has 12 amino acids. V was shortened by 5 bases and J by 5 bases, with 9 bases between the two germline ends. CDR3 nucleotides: TGTGCCAGCAGCGTCCAGGGTACTGAAGCTTTCTTT. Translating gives CASSVQGTEAFF.

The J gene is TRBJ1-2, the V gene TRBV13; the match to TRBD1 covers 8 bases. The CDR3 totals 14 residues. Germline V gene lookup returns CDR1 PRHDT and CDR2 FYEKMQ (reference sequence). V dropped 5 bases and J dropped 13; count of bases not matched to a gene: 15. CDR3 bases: TGTGCCAGCAGCACGCGGGCAGGGGGCAGAAGCTGCACCTTC. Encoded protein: CASSTRAGGRSCTF.

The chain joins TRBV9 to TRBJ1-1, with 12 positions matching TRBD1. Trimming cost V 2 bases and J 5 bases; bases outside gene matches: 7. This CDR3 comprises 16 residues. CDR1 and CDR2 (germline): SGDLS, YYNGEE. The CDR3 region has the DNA TGTGCCAGCAGCGTCGGGACAGGGGGCGGGTGGACTGAAGCTTTCTTT. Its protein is CASSVGTGGGWTEAFF.

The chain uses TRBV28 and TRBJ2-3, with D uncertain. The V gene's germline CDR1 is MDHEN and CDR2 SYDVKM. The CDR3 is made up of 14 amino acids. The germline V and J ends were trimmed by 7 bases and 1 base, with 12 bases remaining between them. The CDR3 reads CASTRESGTDTQYF. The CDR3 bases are TGTGCCAGCACTAGGGAAAGCGGCACAGATACGCAGTATTTT. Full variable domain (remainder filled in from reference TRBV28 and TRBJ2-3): DVKVTQSSRYLVKRTGEKVFLECVQDMDHENMFWYRQDPGLGLRLIYFSYDVKMKEKGDIPEGYSVSREKKERFSLILESASTNQTSMYLCASTRESGTDTQYFGPGTRLTVL.

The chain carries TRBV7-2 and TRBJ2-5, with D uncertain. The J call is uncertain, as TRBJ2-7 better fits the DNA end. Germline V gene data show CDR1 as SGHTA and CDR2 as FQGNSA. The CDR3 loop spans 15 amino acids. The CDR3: CASSLGLPDLYEQYF. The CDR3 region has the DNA TGTGCCAGCAGCTTAGGTCTACCTGATCTCTACGAGCAGTACTTC.

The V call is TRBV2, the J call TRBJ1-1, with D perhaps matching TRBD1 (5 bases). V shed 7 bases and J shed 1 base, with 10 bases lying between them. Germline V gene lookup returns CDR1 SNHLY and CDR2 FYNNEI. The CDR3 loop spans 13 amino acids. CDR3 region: CASTAQGNTEAFF. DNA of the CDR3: TGTGCCAGCACGGCCCAGGGGAACACTGAAGCTTTCTTT.

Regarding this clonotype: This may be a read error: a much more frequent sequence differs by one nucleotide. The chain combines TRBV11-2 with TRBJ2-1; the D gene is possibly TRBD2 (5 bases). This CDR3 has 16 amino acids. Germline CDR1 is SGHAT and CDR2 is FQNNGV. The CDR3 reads CASSSGLRSSYNGQFF. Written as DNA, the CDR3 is TGTGCCAGCAGCTCCGGACTGAGGAGCTCCTACAATGGGCAGTTCTTC.

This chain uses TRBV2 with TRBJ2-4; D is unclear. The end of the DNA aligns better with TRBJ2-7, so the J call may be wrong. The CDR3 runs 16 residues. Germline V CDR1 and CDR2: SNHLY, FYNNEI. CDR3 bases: TGTGCCAGCAGTGGAGTGGGCATCCCTCTACCCGACGAGCAGTACTTC. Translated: CASSGVGIPLPDEQYF.

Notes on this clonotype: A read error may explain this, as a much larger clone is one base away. The DNA for the CDR3 is TGCAGCGTTCTGCGGTCGGGGGAGTACGAGCAGTACTTC. This gives the protein CSVLRSGEYEQYF. The rearrangement links TRBV29-1 to TRBJ2-5, with D possibly matching TRBD2 (6 bases). The DNA end is more similar to TRBJ2-7, so the J call may be wrong. From germline, CDR1 is SQVTM and CDR2 ANQGSEA. The CDR3 consists of 13 residues.

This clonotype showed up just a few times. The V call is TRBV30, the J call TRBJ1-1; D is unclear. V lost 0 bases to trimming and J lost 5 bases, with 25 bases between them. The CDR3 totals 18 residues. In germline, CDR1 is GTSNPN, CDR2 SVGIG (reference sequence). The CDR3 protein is CAWSVLFPRRAERTEAFF. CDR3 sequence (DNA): TGTGCCTGGAGTGTACTGTTTCCCCGACGGGCGGAGAGAACTGAAGCTTTCTTT.